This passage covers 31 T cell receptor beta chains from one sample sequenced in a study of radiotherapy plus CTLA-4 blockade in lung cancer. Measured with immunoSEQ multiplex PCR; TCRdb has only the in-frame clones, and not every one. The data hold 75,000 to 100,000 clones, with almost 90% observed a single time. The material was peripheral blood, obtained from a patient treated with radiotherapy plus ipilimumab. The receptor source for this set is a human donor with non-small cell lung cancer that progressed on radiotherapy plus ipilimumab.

CDR3 nucleotides: TGTGCCAGCAGCGGAAGTGATACGCAGTATTTT. As protein: CASSGSDTQYF. The rearrangement uses TRBV7-9 and TRBJ2-3, with D unresolved. CDR1 is SEHNR and CDR2 is FQNEAQ in the germline V gene (reference sequence). V was cut by 5 bases and J by 6 bases, with 6 bases left in between. The CDR3 runs to 11 residues.

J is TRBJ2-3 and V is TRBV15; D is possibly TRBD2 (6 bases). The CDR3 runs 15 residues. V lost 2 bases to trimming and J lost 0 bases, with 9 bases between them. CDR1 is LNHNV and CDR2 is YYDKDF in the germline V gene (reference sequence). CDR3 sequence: CATSRMGTSTDTQYF. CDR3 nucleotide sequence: TGTGCCACCAGCAGAATGGGGACTAGCACAGATACGCAGTATTTT.

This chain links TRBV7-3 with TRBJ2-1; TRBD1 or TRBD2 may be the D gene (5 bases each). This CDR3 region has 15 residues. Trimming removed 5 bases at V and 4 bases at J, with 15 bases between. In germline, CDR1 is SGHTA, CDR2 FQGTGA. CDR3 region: CASSPASREYNEQFF. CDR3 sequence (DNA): TGTGCCAGCAGCCCAGCATCCAGGGAGTACAATGAGCAGTTCTTC.

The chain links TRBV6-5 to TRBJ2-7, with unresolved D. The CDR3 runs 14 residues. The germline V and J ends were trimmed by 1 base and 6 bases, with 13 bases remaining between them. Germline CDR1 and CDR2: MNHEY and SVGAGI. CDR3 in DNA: TGTGCCAGCAGTTACTTAGGCCCTCTCAGCGAGCAGTACTTC. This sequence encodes CASSYLGPLSEQYF.

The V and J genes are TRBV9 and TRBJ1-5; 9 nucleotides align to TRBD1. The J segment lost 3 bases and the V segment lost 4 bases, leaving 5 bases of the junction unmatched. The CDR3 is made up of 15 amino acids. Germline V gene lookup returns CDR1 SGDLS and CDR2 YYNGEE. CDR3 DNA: TGTGCCAGCAGCTCTACAGGGGGCCCCAATCAGCCCCAGCATTTT. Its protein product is CASSSTGGPNQPQHF.

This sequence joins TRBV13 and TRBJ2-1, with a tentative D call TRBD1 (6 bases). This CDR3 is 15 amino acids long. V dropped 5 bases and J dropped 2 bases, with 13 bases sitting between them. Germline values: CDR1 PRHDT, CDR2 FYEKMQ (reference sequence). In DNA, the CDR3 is TGTGCCAGCAGCCGAGAGGGGGATGCCTACAATGAGCAGTTCTTC. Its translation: CASSREGDAYNEQFF.

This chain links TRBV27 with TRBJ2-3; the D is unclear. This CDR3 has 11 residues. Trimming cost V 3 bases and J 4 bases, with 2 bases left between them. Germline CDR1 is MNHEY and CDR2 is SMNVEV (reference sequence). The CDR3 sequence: CASSFADTQYF. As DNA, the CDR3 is TGTGCCAGCAGTTTCGCAGATACGCAGTATTTT.

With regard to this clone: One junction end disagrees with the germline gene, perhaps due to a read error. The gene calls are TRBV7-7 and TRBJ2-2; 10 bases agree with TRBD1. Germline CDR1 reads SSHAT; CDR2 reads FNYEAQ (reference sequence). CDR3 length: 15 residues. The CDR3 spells CASSSQDRGTGELFF. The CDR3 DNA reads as TGTGCTAGCAGCTCCCAGGACAGGGGGACCGGGGAGCTGTTTTTT. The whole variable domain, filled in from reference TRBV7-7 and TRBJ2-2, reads GAGVSQSPRYKVTKRGQDVTLRCDPISSHATLYWYQQALGQGPEFLTYFNYEAQPDKSGLPSDRFSAERPEGSISTLTIQRTEQRDSAMYRCASSSQDRGTGELFFGEGSRLTVL.

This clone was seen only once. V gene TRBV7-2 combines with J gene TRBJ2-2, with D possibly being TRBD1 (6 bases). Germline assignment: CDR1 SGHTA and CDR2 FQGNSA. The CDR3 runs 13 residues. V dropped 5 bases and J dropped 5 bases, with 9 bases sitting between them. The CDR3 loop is CASSQQGTGELFF. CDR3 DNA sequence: TGTGCCAGCAGCCAACAGGGTACCGGGGAGCTGTTTTTT. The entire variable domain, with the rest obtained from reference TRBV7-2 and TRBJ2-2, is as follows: GAGVSQSPSNKVTEKGKDVELRCDPISGHTALYWYRQSLGQGLEFLIYFQGNSAPDKSGLPSDRFSAERTGGSVSTLTIQRTQQEDSAVYLCASSQQGTGELFFGEGSRLTVL.

CDR3 in amino acids: CASSQEWDRGIPGANVLTF. The CDR3 DNA follows: TGTGCCAGCAGTCAGGAATGGGACAGGGGAATTCCTGGGGCCAACGTCCTGACTTTC. The rearrangement joins TRBV14 to TRBJ2-6; 10 bases line up with TRBD1. V was clipped by 6 bases and J by 2 bases; unmatched bases: 13. The CDR3 is made up of 19 amino acids. The germline V gene has CDR1 SGHDN and CDR2 FVKESK.

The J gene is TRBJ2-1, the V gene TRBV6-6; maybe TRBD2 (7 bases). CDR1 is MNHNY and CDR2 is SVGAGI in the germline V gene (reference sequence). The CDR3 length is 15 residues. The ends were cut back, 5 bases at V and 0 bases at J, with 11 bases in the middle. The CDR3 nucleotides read TGTGCCAGCAGTGGAGGGGGGGTCTCCTACAATGAGCAGTTCTTC. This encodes CASSGGGVSYNEQFF.

DNA of the CDR3: TGTGCCAGCAGTGCCTGGACAGGCTCTGGAAACACCATATATTTT. Encoded protein: CASSAWTGSGNTIYF. The chain employs TRBV6-5 and TRBJ1-3; 7 bases fit TRBD1. With 5 bases clipped from V and 0 bases from J, the junction kept 4 bases outside the gene matches. Germline-derived CDR1 and CDR2 are MNHEY and SVGAGI. CDR3 length: 15 amino acids.

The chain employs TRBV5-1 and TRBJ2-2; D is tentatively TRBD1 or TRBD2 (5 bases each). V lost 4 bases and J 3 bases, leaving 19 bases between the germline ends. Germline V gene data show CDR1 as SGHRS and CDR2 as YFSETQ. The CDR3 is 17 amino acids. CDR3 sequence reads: CASSISAGTGDTGELFF. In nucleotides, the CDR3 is TGCGCCAGCAGCATATCGGCCGGGACGGGTGACACCGGGGAGCTGTTTTTT.

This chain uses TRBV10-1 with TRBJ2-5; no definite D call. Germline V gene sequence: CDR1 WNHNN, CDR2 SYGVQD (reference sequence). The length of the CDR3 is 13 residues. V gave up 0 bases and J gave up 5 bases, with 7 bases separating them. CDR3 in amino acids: CASSESGPETQYF. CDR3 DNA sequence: TGCGCCAGCAGTGAGTCCGGGCCGGAGACCCAGTACTTC.

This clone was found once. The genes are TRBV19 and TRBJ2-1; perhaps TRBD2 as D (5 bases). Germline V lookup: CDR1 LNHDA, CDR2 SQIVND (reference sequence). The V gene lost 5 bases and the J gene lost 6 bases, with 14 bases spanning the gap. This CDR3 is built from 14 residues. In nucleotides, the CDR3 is TGTGCCAGTAGTGGCCGGGGAGCCGTCAATGAGCAGTTCTTC. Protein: CASSGRGAVNEQFF.

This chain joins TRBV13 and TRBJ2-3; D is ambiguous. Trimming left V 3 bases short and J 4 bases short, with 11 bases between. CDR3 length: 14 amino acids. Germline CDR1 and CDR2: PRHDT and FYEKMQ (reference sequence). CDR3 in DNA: TGTGCCAGCAGCTTTGCCCCCCAGGCAGATACGCAGTATTTT. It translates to CASSFAPQADTQYF.

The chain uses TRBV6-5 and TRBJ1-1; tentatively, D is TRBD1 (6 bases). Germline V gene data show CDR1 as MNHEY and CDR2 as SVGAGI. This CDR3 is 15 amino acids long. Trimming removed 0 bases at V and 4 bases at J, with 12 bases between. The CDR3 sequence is CASSYSWTESTEAFF. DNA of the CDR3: TGTGCCAGCAGTTACTCCTGGACAGAAAGCACTGAAGCTTTCTTT.

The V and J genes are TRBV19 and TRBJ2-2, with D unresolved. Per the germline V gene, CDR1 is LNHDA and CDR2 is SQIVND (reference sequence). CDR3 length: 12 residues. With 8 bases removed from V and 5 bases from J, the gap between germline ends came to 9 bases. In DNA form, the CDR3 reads TGTGCCAGTCAACTTCTGACCGGGGAGCTGTTTTTT. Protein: CASQLLTGELFF.

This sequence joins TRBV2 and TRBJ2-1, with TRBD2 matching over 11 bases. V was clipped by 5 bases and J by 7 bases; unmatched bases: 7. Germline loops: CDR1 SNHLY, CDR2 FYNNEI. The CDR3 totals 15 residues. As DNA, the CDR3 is TGTGCCAGCAGTCCTTATAGCGGGAGGGTGAATGAGCAGTTCTTC. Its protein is CASSPYSGRVNEQFF.

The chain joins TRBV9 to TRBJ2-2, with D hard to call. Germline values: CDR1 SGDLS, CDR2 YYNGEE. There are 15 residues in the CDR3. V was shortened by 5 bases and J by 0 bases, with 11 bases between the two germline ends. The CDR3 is CASSLADANTGELFF. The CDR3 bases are TGTGCCAGCAGTTTAGCAGACGCGAACACCGGGGAGCTGTTTTTT.

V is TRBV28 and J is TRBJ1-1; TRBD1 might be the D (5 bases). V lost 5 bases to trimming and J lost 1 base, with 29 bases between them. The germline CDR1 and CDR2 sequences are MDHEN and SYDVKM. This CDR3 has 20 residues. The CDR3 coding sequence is TGTGCCAGCAGTCCAGGGCGCGCGGGGATGTGGGTCCATTCGAACACTGAAGCTTTCTTT. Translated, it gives CASSPGRAGMWVHSNTEAFF.

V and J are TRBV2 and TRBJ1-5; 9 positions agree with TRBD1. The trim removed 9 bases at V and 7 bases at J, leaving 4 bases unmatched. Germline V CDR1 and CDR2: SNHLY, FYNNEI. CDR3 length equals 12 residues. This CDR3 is CARGTGPQPQHF. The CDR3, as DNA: TGTGCCAGGGGGACAGGGCCGCAGCCCCAGCATTTT.

CDR3 in DNA: TGTGCCAGCAGTACTGCGGGATCCTACAATGAGCAGTTCTTC. Translating it yields CASSTAGSYNEQFF. The chain links TRBV6-5 to TRBJ2-1, with D possibly being TRBD2 (6 bases). The CDR3 runs to 14 residues. Trimming pared 5 bases from V and 1 base from J, leaving 9 bases between. Germline-derived CDR1 and CDR2 are MNHEY and SVGAGI.

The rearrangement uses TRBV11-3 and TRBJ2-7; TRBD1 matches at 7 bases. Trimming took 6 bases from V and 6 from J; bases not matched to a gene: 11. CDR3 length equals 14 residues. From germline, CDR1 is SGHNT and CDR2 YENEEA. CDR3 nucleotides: TGTGCCAGCAGGCCGGGCCCCTCAGGGGGCGAGCAGTACTTC. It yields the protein CASRPGPSGGEQYF.

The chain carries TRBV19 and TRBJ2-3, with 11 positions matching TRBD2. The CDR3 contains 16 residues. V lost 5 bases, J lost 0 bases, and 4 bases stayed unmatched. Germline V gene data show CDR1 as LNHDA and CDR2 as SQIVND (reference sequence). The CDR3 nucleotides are TGTGCCAGTAGTGTTCGACTAGCGGGAAGCACAGATACGCAGTATTTT. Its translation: CASSVRLAGSTDTQYF.

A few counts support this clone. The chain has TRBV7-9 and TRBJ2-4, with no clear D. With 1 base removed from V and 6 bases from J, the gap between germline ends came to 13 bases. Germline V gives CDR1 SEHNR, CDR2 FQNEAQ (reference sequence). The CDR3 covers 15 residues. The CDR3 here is CASSLGGPMGNIQYF. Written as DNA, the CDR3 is TGTGCCAGCAGCTTAGGTGGGCCGATGGGAAACATTCAGTACTTC.

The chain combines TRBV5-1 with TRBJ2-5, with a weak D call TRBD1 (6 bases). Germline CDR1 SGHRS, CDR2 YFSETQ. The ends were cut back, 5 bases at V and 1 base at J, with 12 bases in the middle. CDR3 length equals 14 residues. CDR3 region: CASRETGVQETQYF. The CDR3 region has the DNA TGCGCCAGCAGAGAGACAGGAGTCCAAGAGACCCAGTACTTC.

The CDR3 DNA follows: TGTGCCAGCTCTGATAGCAGCGGGAGGAGTGAGCAGTTCTTC. Its translation: CASSDSSGRSEQFF. The V and J genes are TRBV18 and TRBJ2-1; TRBD2 matches 9 bases. The junction had 9 bases not matched to a gene; V was cut back by 6 bases and J by 9 bases. Germline CDR1 reads KGHSH; CDR2 reads LQKENI. This CDR3 comprises 14 residues.

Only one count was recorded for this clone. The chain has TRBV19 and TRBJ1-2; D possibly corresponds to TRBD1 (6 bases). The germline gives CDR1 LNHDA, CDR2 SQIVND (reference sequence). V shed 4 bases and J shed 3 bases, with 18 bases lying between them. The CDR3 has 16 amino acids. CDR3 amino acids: CASSNIRRTADYGYTF. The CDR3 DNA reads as TGTGCCAGTAGTAACATCCGTCGGACAGCGGACTATGGCTACACCTTC.

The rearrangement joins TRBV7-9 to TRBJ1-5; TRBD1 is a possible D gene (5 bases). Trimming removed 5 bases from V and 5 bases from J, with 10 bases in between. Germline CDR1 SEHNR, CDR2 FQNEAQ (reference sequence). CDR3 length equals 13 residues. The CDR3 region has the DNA TGTGCCAGCAGCCCAGTGGGGGATCAGCCCCAGCATTTT. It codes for CASSPVGDQPQHF. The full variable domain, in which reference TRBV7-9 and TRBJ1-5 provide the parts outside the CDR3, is DTGVSQNPRHKITKRGQNVTFRCDPISEHNRLYWYRQTLGQGPEFLTYFQNEAQLEKSRLLSDRFSAERPKGSFSTLEIQRTEQGDSAMYLCASSPVGDQPQHFGDGTRLSIL.

CDR3 in DNA: TGTGCCACCAGCAGAAGTAGCGGGGAGGGCTCCTACAATGAGCAGTTCTTC. It codes for CATSRSSGEGSYNEQFF. The chain couples TRBV15 to TRBJ2-1, with 8 bases lining up with TRBD2. The trim removed 2 bases at V and 0 bases at J, leaving 6 bases unmatched. Germline V lookup: CDR1 LNHNV, CDR2 YYDKDF (reference sequence). The CDR3 runs 17 residues.